Listed below are T cell receptor beta chains from one sample, sequenced in a study of blood T cell repertoires in COVID-19. Sequencing used immunoSEQ multiplex PCR; TCRdb keeps in-frame clones, though not all of them. The table has fewer than 300,000 clones, approximately 84% seen once. Sequenced material: peripheral blood. The receptors were gathered from a human donor with COVID-19, enrolled during active disease. The donor label of this sample is uncertain. The CDR3 runs from the conserved cysteine through the conserved F or W. The D gene is left open where the match is weak. Size is stated for part of the rows, as once, few or many counts, or as a class when the clone is expanded.

V	size	J	D	CDR3	DNA
TRBV28	-	TRBJ1-3	-	CASREGGAGNTIYF	TGTGCCAGCAGGGAAGGAGGGGCTGGAAACACCATATATTTT
TRBV3-1/TRBV3-2	-	TRBJ2-7	-	CASSQDVAGPYEQYF	TGTGCCAGCAGCCAAGATGTGGCGGGACCTTACGAGCAGTACTTC
TRBV11-1	-	TRBJ2-3	TRBD2	CASSSGLVGTDTQYF	TGTGCCAGCAGCTCCGGACTAGTCGGGACAGATACGCAGTATTTT
TRBV10-1	few	TRBJ2-2	-	CASSRSEDGELFF	TGCGCCAGCAGCCGGAGTGAGGACGGGGAGCTGTTTTTT
TRBV5-1	-	TRBJ1-1	-	CASSLGSEAFF	TGCGCCAGCAGCTTGGGGAGTGAAGCTTTCTTT
TRBV7-2	-	TRBJ2-7	TRBD2	CASSPSPATSGYEQYF	TGTGCCAGCAGCCCCTCCCCCGCGACTAGCGGCTACGAGCAGTACTTC
TRBV5-6	-	TRBJ2-7	TRBD1	CASSGDRGGYEQYF	TGTGCCAGCAGCGGGGACAGGGGAGGATACGAGCAGTACTTC
TRBV28	-	TRBJ1-6	TRBD1	CASSTGDSPLHF	TGTGCCAGCAGTACAGGGGATTCACCCCTCCACTTT
TRBV7-3	-	TRBJ2-1	TRBD1	CASSLTRQGNEQFF	TGTGCCAGCAGCTTAACCCGACAGGGGAATGAGCAGTTCTTC
TRBV5-1	-	TRBJ2-5	TRBD2	CASSLTSGSGLETQYF	TGCGCCAGCAGCTTGACTAGCGGGAGTGGGTTAGAGACCCAGTACTTC
TRBV19	-	TRBJ1-3	TRBD1	CASSPDRGNGGNTIYF	TGTGCCAGTAGCCCGGACAGGGGGAATGGTGGAAACACCATATATTTT